This entry lists 16 T cell receptor beta chains sequenced from one sample in a study of cytomegalovirus exposure and HLA in healthy donors. The PCR made use of 60 Vbeta and 13 Jbeta primers. TCRdb's copy holds only in-frame clones and misses some; the assay was immunoSEQ multiplex PCR. The data hold around 240,000 clones, with more than 75% observed a single time. The sequenced material came from PBMCs. These receptors were obtained from a middle-aged woman in good health and CMV-seropositive.

With respect to this clone: The junction does not match germline at one end; this may be a read error. This chain connects TRBV7-9 to TRBJ2-5; D remains unclear. The germline V gene has CDR1 SEHNR and CDR2 FQNEAQ (reference sequence). CDR3 length: 13 amino acids. The CDR3 DNA is TGTTCCAGCAGCGCCGGGTCCCAAGAGACCCAGTACTTC. Its protein is CSSSAGSQETQYF.

The chain employs TRBV1 and TRBJ2-3; the table's D call of TRBD2 was not tested on the DNA. TRBV1 has pseudogene status. This CDR3 spans 20 amino acids. This chain's CDR3 is CTSSQETTSGAPLEWDTQYF. The CDR3 region has the DNA TGCACCAGCAGCCAAGAAACGACTAGCGGGGCCCCTCTCGAGTGGGATACGCAGTATTTT.

The rearrangement links TRBV12-5 to TRBJ1-1, with a tentative D call TRBD1 (5 bases). CDR1 LGHNT and CDR2 FRNRAP come from the germline V gene. The CDR3 extends over 14 amino acids. The germline V and J ends were trimmed by 6 bases and 3 bases, with 14 bases remaining between them. CDR3 DNA sequence: TGTGCTAGTGGCCTTTACCCAGGGTACACTGAAGCTTTCTTT. As protein: CASGLYPGYTEAFF.

The rearrangement joins TRBV4-3 to TRBJ2-5; 12 bases line up with TRBD2. Matching the DNA end better, TRBJ2-7 makes the J call doubtful. Per germline, CDR1 LGHNA and CDR2 YSLEER. CDR3 length equals 15 residues. CDR3 loop: CASSQRTSGAYEQYF. DNA for the CDR3: TGCGCCAGCAGCCAACGGACTAGCGGGGCCTACGAGCAGTACTTC.

The V gene is TRBV5-6, the J gene TRBJ1-2; 7 bases are a match to TRBD1. The CDR3 loop spans 14 amino acids. V lost 4 bases, J lost 3 bases, and 6 bases stayed unmatched. The germline V gene has CDR1 SGHDT and CDR2 YYEEEE. CDR3 nucleotides: TGTGCCAGCAGCCCAGGGGGGAACGACTATGGCTACACCTTC. Protein sequence: CASSPGGNDYGYTF.

The V and J genes are TRBV2 and TRBJ1-2, with unresolved D. The germline V and J ends were trimmed by 4 bases and 6 bases, with 12 bases remaining between them. Germline V lookup: CDR1 SNHLY, CDR2 FYNNEI. The CDR3 spans 13 residues. CDR3 sequence reads: CASSVAGENGYTF. CDR3 bases: TGTGCCAGCAGTGTGGCAGGCGAGAATGGCTACACCTTC.

This chain connects TRBV14 to TRBJ1-4; D may be TRBD1 (5 bases). Trimming pared 0 bases from V and 0 bases from J, leaving 5 bases between. Germline V gene sequence: CDR1 SGHDN, CDR2 FVKESK. The CDR3 has 15 residues. The chain's CDR3 is CASSQEGPTNEKLFF. CDR3 in DNA: TGTGCCAGCAGCCAAGAGGGGCCAACTAATGAAAAACTGTTTTTT. The full variable domain, with the rest looked up from reference TRBV14 and TRBJ1-4, is EAGVTQFPSHSVIEKGQTVTLRCDPISGHDNLYWYRRVMGKEIKFLLHFVKESKQDESGMPNNRFLAERTGGTYSTLKVQPAELEDSGVYFCASSQEGPTNEKLFFGSGTQLSVL.

In this sample, this clone turned up a few times. CDR3 amino acids: CASSIMTSGRGNEQFF. The CDR3, as DNA: TGTGCCAGTAGTATCATGACTAGCGGGAGGGGCAATGAGCAGTTCTTC. This sequence joins TRBV19 and TRBJ2-1; TRBD2 matches 14 bases. The V segment lost 3 bases and the J segment 6 bases; nucleotides outside the gene matches: 4. Germline V lookup: CDR1 LNHDA, CDR2 SQIVND (reference sequence). This CDR3 has 16 residues.

The gene calls are TRBV7-2 and TRBJ2-3, with no clear D. Germline CDR1 is SGHTA and CDR2 is FQGNSA. V shed 5 bases and J shed 5 bases, with 8 bases lying between them. The CDR3 runs to 12 residues. The CDR3 bases are TGTGCCAGCAGCCCGACGGGAGATACGCAGTATTTT. Protein sequence: CASSPTGDTQYF.

This clone occurred once. The rearrangement uses TRBV18 and TRBJ1-4; D gene unclear. The CDR3 has 17 amino acids. The ends were cut back, 2 bases at V and 0 bases at J, with 13 bases in the middle. From germline, CDR1 is KGHSH and CDR2 LQKENI. CDR3 sequence reads: CASSPTASSATNEKLFF. The CDR3, as DNA: TGTGCCAGCTCACCAACCGCCTCGTCAGCAACTAATGAAAAACTGTTTTTT.

The V and J genes are TRBV2 and TRBJ1-1, with D possibly being TRBD1 (6 bases). The CDR3 has 13 amino acids. The germline gives CDR1 SNHLY, CDR2 FYNNEI. V was clipped by 8 bases and J by 1 base, with 11 bases between them. Here the CDR3 DNA reads TGTGCCAGCCGAGGGGGGGAGAACACTGAAGCTTTCTTT. It yields the protein CASRGGENTEAFF. The full variable domain, with the rest looked up from reference TRBV2 and TRBJ1-1, is EPEVTQTPSHQVTQMGQEVILRCVPISNHLYFYWYRQILGQKVEFLVSFYNNEISEKSEIFDDQFSVERPDGSNFTLKIRSTKLEDSAMYFCASRGGENTEAFFGQGTRLTVV.

This sequence joins TRBV7-2 and TRBJ1-2, with 7 bases identical to TRBD1. The CDR3 loop spans 16 amino acids. Trimming cost V 1 base and J 3 bases; bases outside gene matches: 8. Germline V gene data show CDR1 as SGHTA and CDR2 as FQGNSA. The CDR3 bases are TGTGCCAGCAGCTTAGTGGTGGCCAGGGGGGACTATGGCTACACCTTC. This encodes CASSLVVARGDYGYTF.

In its sample, this clone was seen once. The chain links TRBV4-3 to TRBJ1-2; D ambiguous. V lost 0 bases and J 8 bases, leaving 10 bases between the germline ends. The CDR3 is 13 amino acids. Germline assignment: CDR1 LGHNA and CDR2 YSLEER. The chain's CDR3 is CASSQDAGEGYTF. CDR3 coding DNA: TGCGCCAGCAGCCAAGATGCCGGGGAGGGCTACACCTTC.

The chain is built from TRBV7-9 and TRBJ2-1; D is possibly TRBD2 (6 bases). Germline CDR1 SEHNR, CDR2 FQNEAQ (reference sequence). Trimming took off 0 bases at V and 7 bases at J, with 16 bases between the two ends. CDR3 length equals 16 residues. The CDR3 nucleotides are TGTGCCAGCAGCTTAGCCCTCGAGCGGGTATCAAATGAGCAGTTCTTC. This encodes CASSLALERVSNEQFF.

J is TRBJ1-5 and V is TRBV27; 10 nucleotides align to TRBD1. This CDR3 spans 15 amino acids. V shed 6 bases and J 3 bases; nucleotides not matched to a gene: 5. Looked up from germline, CDR1 is MNHEY and CDR2 is SMNVEV (reference sequence). CDR3 sequence: CASSQTGGVNQPQHF. The CDR3 bases are TGTGCCAGCAGCCAGACAGGGGGCGTCAATCAGCCCCAGCATTTT.

CDR3 nucleotide sequence: TGTGCCAGCAGCTCGCCCCGGACAGGGAACACTGAAGCTTTCTTT. Its translation is CASSSPRTGNTEAFF. The chain is built from TRBV11-3 and TRBJ1-1; 7 bases match TRBD1. The CDR3 has 15 amino acids. Germline V gene lookup returns CDR1 SGHNT and CDR2 YENEEA. Losses at the gene ends were 4 bases for V and 1 base for J; bases not matched to a gene: 6. The full variable domain, its missing parts supplied by reference TRBV11-3 and TRBJ1-1, is EAGVVQSPRYKIIEKKQPVAFWCNPISGHNTLYWYLQNLGQGPELLIRYENEEAVDDSQLPKDRFSAERLKGVDSTLKIQPAELGDSAVYLCASSSPRTGNTEAFFGQGTRLTVV.